The 9 T cell receptor beta chains presented below share a single source sample, sequenced in a study of beta chain features in type 1 diabetes (dated by TCRdb to 2016 to 2019). Library creation used the immunoSEQ multiplex PCR assay. The entire isolated RNA was reverse transcribed using the High Capacity cDNA Reverse Transcription Kit, and thus expressed TCRB transcripts were sequenced. Drawn from immuneACCESS, this table holds only the in-frame rearrangements with V and J called that TCRdb kept. Clones are partly lost; checked studies trace under half to an unresolved V gene and leave the rest unexplained. This sample lists about 150,000 clones; nearly 9.5% were detected once. Of the sample, roughly 0.69% is held by the ten largest clones. Sequenced material: central memory CD4+ T cells from blood. The receptors shown here come from a man aged 18 to 30 in good health.

A few counts support this clone. The CDR3 spells CASSVDGGGDTIYF. CDR3 nucleotides: TGTGCCAGCAGCGTAGATGGAGGGGGCGACACCATATATTTT. The chain uses TRBV9 and TRBJ1-3; 7 bases match TRBD1. V lost 0 bases to trimming and J lost 8 bases; unmatched junction nucleotides: 5. The length of the CDR3 is 14 residues. CDR1 and CDR2 (germline): SGDLS, YYNGEE. Based on the CDR3 plus reference TRBV9 and TRBJ1-3, the full variable domain is DSGVTQTPKHLITATGQRVTLRCSPRSGDLSVYWYQQSLDQGLQFLIQYYNGEERAKGNILERFSAQQFPDLHSELNLSSLELGDSALYFCASSVDGGGDTIYFGEGSWLTVV.

This clone came up a few times. The chain carries TRBV21-1 and TRBJ2-1; the listed D gene, TRBD1, was not tested against the DNA. TRBV21-1 is a recognized pseudogene. The CDR3 loop spans 17 amino acids. The CDR3 nucleotides are TGTGCCAGCAGCCTACTCATTGCAGCGACAGCCTACAATGAGCAGTTCTTC. It encodes CASSLLIAATAYNEQFF.

J is TRBJ1-5 and V is TRBV7-2; a weak D match, TRBD1 (6 bases). Trimming shortened V by 4 bases and J by 4 bases, and 8 bases separated the two germline ends. Per the germline V gene, CDR1 is SGHTA and CDR2 is FQGNSA. This CDR3 is 13 amino acids long. CDR3 amino acids: CASSSQGNQPQHF. CDR3 nucleotide sequence: TGTGCCAGCAGCTCGCAGGGGAATCAGCCCCAGCATTTT.

This clone was counted a few times. The J gene is TRBJ1-3, the V gene TRBV9; D is unclear. Trimming took 4 bases from V and 8 from J, leaving 13 bases between them. CDR3 length: 13 residues. Germline V gene lookup returns CDR1 SGDLS and CDR2 YYNGEE. CDR3 coding DNA: TGTGCCAGCAGCCGAGAGGGCGGCGACACCATATATTTT. It yields the protein CASSREGGDTIYF.

This clone was seen more than once but under ten times. This rearrangement joins TRBV29-1 to TRBJ1-1, with a tentative D call TRBD1 (5 bases). Trimming left V 5 bases short and J 1 base short, with 23 bases between. This CDR3 is 17 amino acids long. Germline V gene sequence: CDR1 SQVTM, CDR2 ANQGSEA. The CDR3 protein is CSVCRAAPADPNTEAFF. In nucleotides, the CDR3 is TGCAGCGTTTGCAGGGCAGCCCCCGCCGACCCGAACACTGAAGCTTTCTTT. The full variable domain, completed using reference TRBV29-1 and TRBJ1-1, is SAVISQKPSRDICQRGTSLTIQCQVDSQVTMMFWYRQQPGQSLTLIATANQGSEATYESGFVIDKFPISRPNLTFSTLTVSNMSPEDSSIYLCSVCRAAPADPNTEAFFGQGTRLTVV.

Notes on this clone: Different DNA sequences within this sample yield the same CDR3. This rearrangement joins TRBV30 to TRBJ2-1; D is undetermined. Looked up from germline, CDR1 is GTSNPN and CDR2 is SVGIG (reference sequence). The CDR3 is made up of 13 amino acids. Trimming took off 0 bases at V and 3 bases at J, with 6 bases between the two ends. The DNA for the CDR3 is TGTGCCTGGAGTGTACCCGGCTACAATGAGCAGTTCTTC. Protein product: CAWSVPGYNEQFF.

This clone came up a few times. The rearrangement uses TRBV4-2 and TRBJ2-7; the match to TRBD1 covers 7 bases. The V and J ends lost 2 bases and 3 bases, in that order; junction bases with no gene match: 10. The length of the CDR3 is 16 residues. Germline assignment: CDR1 LGHNA and CDR2 YNFKEQ. CDR3 in DNA: TGTGCCAGCAGCCAACTATGGAATCGGGACAGCTACGAGCAGTACTTC. Its protein product is CASSQLWNRDSYEQYF.

The chain couples TRBV11-2 to TRBJ2-7, with a weak D call TRBD2 (6 bases). Trimming stripped 5 bases from V and 1 base from J, with 18 bases between. Germline V lookup: CDR1 SGHAT, CDR2 FQNNGV. This CDR3 is 16 amino acids long. The chain's CDR3 is CASSLSPGTVSYEQYF. The CDR3 nucleotides are TGTGCCAGCAGCCTAAGCCCCGGGACTGTATCCTACGAGCAGTACTTC.

Notes on this clone: At the DNA level, this CDR3 is encoded by other sequences in the same sample as well. V is TRBV28 and J is TRBJ1-6; 8 nucleotides agree with TRBD1. The CDR3 runs 13 residues. With 8 bases clipped from V and 5 bases from J, the junction kept 2 bases outside the gene matches. The V gene's germline CDR1 is MDHEN and CDR2 SYDVKM. The CDR3 reads CASGQGNNSPLHF. DNA of the CDR3: TGTGCCAGCGGACAGGGTAATAATTCACCCCTCCACTTT.